This passage covers 4 T cell receptor beta chains from one sample sequenced in a study of cytomegalovirus exposure and HLA in healthy donors. The study ran its PCR with 60 Vbeta and 13 Jbeta primers. The method was immunoSEQ multiplex PCR; TCRdb's version includes in-frame clones alone and lacks a portion of them. The table lists some 89,000 clones, less than 80% of them singletons. Sequencing was performed on PBMCs. The receptors here all came from a woman aged 35 to 49 in good health and CMV-seropositive.

This clone was detected once. This chain uses TRBV19 with TRBJ2-1; D perhaps matches TRBD1 (6 bases). Germline CDR1 LNHDA, CDR2 SQIVND (reference sequence). This CDR3 contains 17 residues. Trimming shortened V by 10 bases and J by 2 bases, and 24 bases separated the two germline ends. CDR3: CATRQWGPTTTYNEQFF. The CDR3 nucleotides read TGTGCCACTAGGCAGTGGGGGCCAACAACAACCTACAATGAGCAGTTCTTC.

V usage is TRBV4-1 and J usage is TRBJ2-2, with 7 bases aligning to TRBD2. With 6 bases clipped from V and 5 bases from J, the junction kept 12 bases outside the gene matches. The germline CDR1 and CDR2 sequences are MGHRA and YSYEKL. This CDR3 region has 16 residues. The CDR3: CASRPTGLVRTGELFF. The DNA for the CDR3 is TGCGCCAGCAGACCAACCGGACTAGTCAGGACCGGGGAGCTGTTTTTT.

CDR3 region: CASSRQAGETQYF. The CDR3 DNA is TGCGCCAGCAGCCGTCAAGCGGGAGAGACCCAGTACTTC. This chain joins TRBV4-1 and TRBJ2-5; D may be TRBD2 (6 bases). The germline V gene has CDR1 MGHRA and CDR2 YSYEKL. Trimming removed 4 bases at V and 4 bases at J, with 10 bases between. The CDR3 totals 13 residues.

The chain links TRBV27 to TRBJ2-1, with 9 bases identical to TRBD2. With V trimmed by 6 bases and J by 4 bases, 10 bases remained unmatched. Germline CDR1 is MNHEY and CDR2 is SMNVEV (reference sequence). The CDR3 covers 16 residues. CDR3 loop: CASRLGTGLAYNEQFF. Here the CDR3 DNA reads TGTGCCAGCAGATTGGGGACGGGACTAGCTTACAATGAGCAGTTCTTC.